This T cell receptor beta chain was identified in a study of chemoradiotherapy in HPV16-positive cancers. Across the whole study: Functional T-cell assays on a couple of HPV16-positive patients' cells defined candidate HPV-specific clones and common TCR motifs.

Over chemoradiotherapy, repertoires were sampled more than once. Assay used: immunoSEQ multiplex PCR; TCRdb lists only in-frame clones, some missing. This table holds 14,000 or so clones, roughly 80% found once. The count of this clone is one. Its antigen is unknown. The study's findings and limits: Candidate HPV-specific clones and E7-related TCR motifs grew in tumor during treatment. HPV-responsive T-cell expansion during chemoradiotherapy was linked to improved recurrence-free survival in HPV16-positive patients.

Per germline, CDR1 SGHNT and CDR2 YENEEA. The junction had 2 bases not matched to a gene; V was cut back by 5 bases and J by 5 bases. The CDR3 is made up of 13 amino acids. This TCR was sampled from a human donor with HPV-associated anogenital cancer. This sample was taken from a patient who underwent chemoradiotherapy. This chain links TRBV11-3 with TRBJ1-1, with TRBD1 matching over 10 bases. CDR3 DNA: TGTGCCAGCAGCGCGGGACAGGGGACTGAAGCTTTCTTT. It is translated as CASSAGQGTEAFF.